A selection of T cell receptor beta chains follows, all from one sample in a study of T cells in Graves' hyperthyroidism and ophthalmopathy. MiXCR was run by TCRdb on the multiplex PCR reads, yielding one entry per CDR3 protein. This sample has 400,000 to 550,000 distinct CDR3 sequences, with roughly a quarter found just once. The source material was blood. Receptors were obtained from a woman in her twenties or thirties with Graves' ophthalmopathy. The CDR3 runs from the conserved cysteine through the conserved F or W. A D gene is named only where the DNA matches it firmly. Clone size is not always given. Where it is, it says once, few, many or a class for expanded clones.

size: many
J: TRBJ1-2
D: -
length: 14
V: TRBV6-1
DNA: TGTGCCAGCAGTGATAGGAACAGGGCTTATGGCTACACCTTC
CDR3: CASSDRNRAYGYTF

size: -
J: TRBJ1-6
D: -
length: 13
V: TRBV20-1
DNA: TGCAGTGCTCCGGACCTGGGGAATTCACCCCTCCACTTT
CDR3: CSAPDLGNSPLHF

size: many
J: TRBJ2-7
D: TRBD1
length: 14
V: TRBV9
DNA: TGTGCCAGCAGTGAGGCCGGGACAGGGGTCGAGCAGTACTTC
CDR3: CASSEAGTGVEQYF

size: many
J: TRBJ2-5
D: -
length: 12
V: TRBV12-3/TRBV12-4
DNA: TGTGCCAGCAAGGGAGAACAAGAGACCCAGTACTTC
CDR3: CASKGEQETQYF

size: many
J: TRBJ1-1
D: -
length: 14
V: TRBV2
DNA: TGTGCCAGCAGTGCATTGGGGCCGTACACTGAAGCTTTCTTT
CDR3: CASSALGPYTEAFF

size: -
J: TRBJ1-2
D: -
length: 13
V: TRBV29-1
DNA: TGCAGCGTCGGGAGTGGGCAGTCGTATGGCTACACCTTC
CDR3: CSVGSGQSYGYTF

size: many
J: TRBJ2-5
D: TRBD2
length: 16
V: TRBV20-1
DNA: TGCAGTGCTAGGCCGCCAGCGGGGGCACACCAAGAGACCCAGCACTTC
CDR3: CSARPPAGAHQETQHF

size: many
J: TRBJ1-1
D: -
length: 12
V: TRBV20-1
DNA: TGCAGTGCCCCCAGGGGATCCACTGAAGCTTTCTTT
CDR3: CSAPRGSTEAFF

size: -
J: TRBJ2-5
D: -
length: 14
V: TRBV6-1
DNA: TGTGCCAGCAGAATGAATGACGGCCAAGAGACCCAGTACTTC
CDR3: CASRMNDGQETQYF

size: many
J: TRBJ2-3
D: -
length: 16
V: TRBV6-2/TRBV6-3
DNA: TGTGCCAGCAGTACGCCCCCCGGCTTAAGCACAGATACGCAGTATTTT
CDR3: CASSTPPGLSTDTQYF

size: many
J: TRBJ2-7
D: -
length: 14
V: TRBV10-3
DNA: TGTGCCATCAGTCCGACGGCTGCCCCCGGTAAGCAGTACTTC
CDR3: CAISPTAAPGKQYF

size: -
J: TRBJ2-6
D: -
length: 15
V: TRBV27
DNA: TGTGCCAGCAGCCAGAGGCTGGGTGGGGCCAACGTCCTGACTTTC
CDR3: CASSQRLGGANVLTF

size: -
J: TRBJ1-2
D: -
length: 15
V: TRBV19
DNA: TGTGCCAGTAGACAAAGTTTGACAACTGTATATGGCTACACCTTC
CDR3: CASRQSLTTVYGYTF

size: many
J: TRBJ2-5
D: TRBD2
length: 14
V: TRBV6-2/TRBV6-3
DNA: TGTGCCAGCAGATCCGGGGGGGGTGGAGAGACCCAGTACTTC
CDR3: CASRSGGGGETQYF

size: many
J: TRBJ1-1
D: -
length: 10
V: TRBV30
DNA: TGTGCCTGGAAAATGACTGAAGCTTTCTTT
CDR3: CAWKMTEAFF

size: -
J: TRBJ2-5
D: TRBD1
length: 15
V: TRBV27
DNA: TGTGCCAGCAGACGCTATACAGGGGTCCAAGAGACCCAGTACTTC
CDR3: CASRRYTGVQETQYF

size: many
J: TRBJ1-1
D: TRBD1
length: 22
V: TRBV6-9
DNA: TGTGCCAGCAGTTCCCTACTCCAGGGGGTCTATTCCCCTTTCCGAAGTAATGCTGAAGCTTTCTTT
CDR3: CASSSLLQGVYSPFRSNAEAFF

size: -
J: TRBJ2-5
D: -
length: 14
V: TRBV15
DNA: TGCGCCACCAGCAGGGGGGGAGGGCAAGAGACCCAGTACTTC
CDR3: CATSRGGGQETQYF

size: -
J: TRBJ2-7
D: -
length: 12
V: TRBV28
DNA: TGTGCCAGCAGTTTAACAAAGTACGAGCAGTACTTC
CDR3: CASSLTKYEQYF

size: many
J: TRBJ1-1
D: -
length: 15
V: TRBV6-5
DNA: TGTGCCAGCAGTTACTCGAGTGATGTGAACACTGAAGCTTTCTTT
CDR3: CASSYSSDVNTEAFF

size: many
J: TRBJ2-7
D: -
length: 14
V: TRBV7-2
DNA: TGTGCCAGCAGCTTAGGTATCCCAGCCTACGAGCAGTACTTC
CDR3: CASSLGIPAYEQYF

size: -
J: TRBJ2-7
D: -
length: 14
V: TRBV12-3/TRBV12-4
DNA: TGTGCCAGCAGTTTAAACTTGCCAGGCGACGAGCAGTACTTC
CDR3: CASSLNLPGDEQYF

size: many
J: TRBJ1-1
D: -
length: 14
V: TRBV28
DNA: TGTGCCAGCAGTTTAGACCCGTGGGACACTGAAGCTTTCTTT
CDR3: CASSLDPWDTEAFF

size: many
J: TRBJ2-2
D: -
length: 13
V: TRBV28
DNA: TGTGCCGGGTCGGGGCCGAACACCGGGGAGCTGTTTTTT
CDR3: CAGSGPNTGELFF

size: many
J: TRBJ2-7
D: TRBD2
length: 12
V: TRBV28
DNA: TGTGCCAGCAGTTTCGGGAGGTCGGGGCAGTACTTC
CDR3: CASSFGRSGQYF

size: -
J: TRBJ1-1
D: -
length: 14
V: TRBV19
DNA: TGTGCCAGTAGTATAGATCAGGAGGGACATGAAGCTTTCTTT
CDR3: CASSIDQEGHEAFF

size: many
J: TRBJ2-7
D: -
length: 13
V: TRBV29-1
DNA: TGCAGCGTAAGGGGGGGCGCGGTATACGAGCAGTACTTC
CDR3: CSVRGGAVYEQYF

size: many
J: TRBJ1-5
D: TRBD1
length: 14
V: TRBV27
DNA: TGTGCCAGCAGTCCCGGACAGGGGGGTCAGCCCCAGCATTTT
CDR3: CASSPGQGGQPQHF

size: many
J: TRBJ1-2
D: -
length: 14
V: TRBV6-1
DNA: TGTGCCAGCAGACCCCCGGGAGGGAACTATGGCTACACCTTC
CDR3: CASRPPGGNYGYTF

size: -
J: TRBJ2-7
D: -
length: 14
V: TRBV3-1
DNA: TGTGCCAGCAGCCAAGGCCGGGGCCTCTACGAGCAGTACTTC
CDR3: CASSQGRGLYEQYF

size: many
J: TRBJ1-1
D: TRBD1
length: 16
V: TRBV19
DNA: TGTGCCAGTAGCCCTATGGGCCACAGGGGGAACACTGAAGCTTTCTTT
CDR3: CASSPMGHRGNTEAFF

size: many
J: TRBJ1-1
D: TRBD1
length: 16
V: TRBV6-2/TRBV6-3
DNA: TGTGCCAGCAGTTACCTAGGACAGGGGGCGGAATTAGAAGCTTTCTTT
CDR3: CASSYLGQGAELEAFF